The T cell receptor beta chain described here comes from a study of blood T cell repertoires in COVID-19. Generated by immunoSEQ multiplex PCR, the TCRdb table keeps only in-frame clones and is missing some. The sample contains about 140,000 clones, 80% to 90% of which appear only once. The germline V gene encodes CDR1 PRHDT and CDR2 FYEKMQ (reference sequence). Trimming removed 5 bases from V and 0 bases from J, with 11 bases in between. The CDR3 spans 14 residues. Sequencing input: peripheral blood. V gene TRBV13 combines with J gene TRBJ2-7; the D gene is possibly TRBD1 (6 bases). The receptor was derived from a man aged 60 to 69 with active or convalescent COVID-19. Written as DNA, the CDR3 is TGTGCCAGCAGCCGGACAGCAAGCTCCTACGAGCAGTACTTC. This gives the protein CASSRTASSYEQYF.